This T cell receptor (beta chain) was documented in a study of early T cells in non-severe SARS-CoV-2 infection. This clonotype has only a few counts. CDR3 size: 17 residues. Germline CDR1 SGHNT, CDR2 YYREEE (reference sequence). V trimming: 1 base; J trimming: 1 base; junction bases outside the gene matches: 7. TCRdb recomputed calls from the 5' RACE reads with MiXCR, one row per CDR3 protein. The sample lists around 70,000 distinct CDR3 sequences, 9.5% to 15% occurring once. The chain joins TRBV5-4 to TRBJ2-5, with 10 bases matching TRBD2. This sequence originates from an adult who was a healthcare worker with PCR-confirmed SARS-CoV-2 infection or an uninfected control (not recorded which). The sequenced material came from whole blood. The CDR3 DNA reads as TGTGCCAGCAGCTTGTCCTCACTAGCGGGGATCCAAGAGACCCAGTACTTC. Its translation: CASSLSSLAGIQETQYF.